In its sample, the clone carrying this T cell receptor (beta chain) was seen a few times. Antigen: not known. An amount of RNA that ranged from roughly 0.5 to 1 ug was reverse transcribed with random hexamers. The method of amplification for TCR beta CDR3 was immunoSEQ multiplex PCR, covering 54 Vbeta and 13 Jbeta. TCRdb analysed the immunoSEQ multiplex PCR reads with MiXCR anew, one entry per CDR3 protein. The repertoire holds hundreds of thousands of distinct CDR3 sequences, with 85% to 95% as singletons. The source of the sample is a study of CD8 T cells in Susac syndrome. Points from the study as a whole: By the study's own acknowledgment, its TCR sequencing and HLA analysis included relatively few individuals.

J lost 5 bases, V lost 4 bases, and 4 bases had no gene match. Germline assignment: CDR1 DFQATT and CDR2 SNEGSKA (reference sequence). This CDR3 region has 14 residues. Stable or active relapsing-remitting multiple sclerosis, untreated and meeting revised McDonald criteria, defined the controls. Bulk CD8+ and CD4+ cells came from magnetic negative isolation; CD8+ TEMRA by FACS. The chain recombines TRBV20-1 with TRBJ1-5; TRBD1 matches at 11 bases. Source material: CD4+ T cells from PBMCs. The sequence derives from a human donor with multiple sclerosis. This CDR3 reads CSATPGQGDQPQHF. CDR3 bases: TGCAGTGCTACCCCGGGACAGGGGGATCAGCCCCAGCATTTT.